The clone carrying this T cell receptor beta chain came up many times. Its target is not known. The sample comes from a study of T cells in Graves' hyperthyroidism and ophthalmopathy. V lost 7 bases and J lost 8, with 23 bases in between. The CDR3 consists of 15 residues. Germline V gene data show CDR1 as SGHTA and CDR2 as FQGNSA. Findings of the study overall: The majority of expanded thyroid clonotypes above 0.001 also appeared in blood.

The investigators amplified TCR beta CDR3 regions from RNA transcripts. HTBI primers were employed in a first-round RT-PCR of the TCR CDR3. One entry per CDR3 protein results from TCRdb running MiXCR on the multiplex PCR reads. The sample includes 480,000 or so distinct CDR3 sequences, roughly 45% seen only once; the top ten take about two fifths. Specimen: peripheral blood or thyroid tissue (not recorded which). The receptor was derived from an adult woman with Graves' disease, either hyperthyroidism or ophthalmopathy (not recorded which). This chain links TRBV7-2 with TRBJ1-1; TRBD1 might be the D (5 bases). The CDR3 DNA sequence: TGTGCCAGCACCCTCGGGGTGGGGGTAATGGCGGAAGCTTTCTTT. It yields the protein CASTLGVGVMAEAFF.